Listed here are 27 T cell receptor beta chains from one sample, sequenced in a study of beta chain features in type 1 diabetes (dated by TCRdb to the late 2010s). The library relied on the immunoSEQ multiplex PCR assay. All of the isolated RNA was reverse transcribed with the High Capacity cDNA Reverse Transcription Kit, so expressed TCRB transcripts were sequenced. TCRdb's version of the immuneACCESS table is confined to in-frame rearrangements and falls short of the full clone set. An unresolved V gene accounts for under half of the shortfall where checked; the remainder is of unknown origin. The sample table contains a few hundred thousand clones; only one count was recorded for over 7.5% of them. Clones ranked in the top ten supply less than 0.035% of the sample. Sequencing was performed on naive CD4+ T cells from blood. Read against the paper, the sample's cell subset or site label means: true naive CD4+ T cells. These receptors came from a woman aged 18-29 years in good health.

V and J are TRBV29-1 and TRBJ1-2; 12 nucleotides line up with TRBD1. CDR3 length: 15 amino acids. The V gene end was trimmed by 1 base and the J gene end by 8 bases; junction bases not matched to a gene: 8. The germline V gene encodes CDR1 SQVTM and CDR2 ANQGSEA. The DNA of the CDR3 is TGCAGCGTTGAAGTGATTTCGGGGACAGGGGGCGGCTACACCTTC. Translation gives CSVEVISGTGGGYTF.

The table lists this clone with a few counts. V is TRBV9 and J is TRBJ2-5; 7 bases are shared with TRBD2. CDR1 and CDR2 from the germline V gene are SGDLS and YYNGEE. V lost 4 bases and J lost 2; bases outside the gene matches: 11. The CDR3 runs to 16 residues. CDR3 sequence reads: CASSSPKRGPQETQYF. The CDR3 bases are TGTGCCAGCAGCTCTCCAAAGCGGGGCCCTCAAGAGACCCAGTACTTC.

V is TRBV2 and J is TRBJ2-7; D perhaps matches TRBD2 (5 bases). Looked up from germline, CDR1 is SNHLY and CDR2 is FYNNEI. The CDR3 has 14 amino acids. CDR3 in amino acids: CATRIRGIDYEQYF. CDR3 nucleotide sequence: TGTGCGACCAGGATAAGAGGGATCGACTACGAGCAGTACTTC.

The chain recombines TRBV19 with TRBJ1-1; no reliable D call. V shed 6 bases and J shed 8 bases, with 10 bases lying between them. The germline CDR1 and CDR2 sequences are LNHDA and SQIVND (reference sequence). This CDR3 spans 11 amino acids. CDR3 DNA: TGTGCCAGTAGAACCGCCGGGGAAGCTTTCTTT. Its protein product is CASRTAGEAFF.

V and J are TRBV25-1 and TRBJ2-3, with a tentative D call TRBD1 (6 bases). Per the germline V gene, CDR1 is MGHDK and CDR2 is SYGVNS. The CDR3 spans 16 residues. V lost 4 bases, J lost 5 bases, and 19 bases lay in between. CDR3 sequence reads: CASSGSQGFGVDTQYF. DNA of the CDR3: TGTGCCAGCAGTGGATCTCAGGGGTTCGGCGTAGATACGCAGTATTTT.

This chain uses TRBV10-3 with TRBJ2-1, with D possibly being TRBD2 (6 bases). The V gene lost 2 bases and the J gene lost 5 bases, with 13 bases spanning the gap. The CDR3 sequence is 15 residues long. Germline-derived CDR1 and CDR2 are ENHRY and SYGVKD. The CDR3 nucleotides are TGTGCCATCAGTGAGGGGCAGGGAGGCCACAATGAGCAGTTCTTC. Translated: CAISEGQGGHNEQFF.

A few counts support this clone. The rearrangement joins TRBV14 to TRBJ2-1, with a tentative D call TRBD1 (5 bases). CDR3 length: 15 amino acids. Germline CDR1 reads SGHDN; CDR2 reads FVKESK. Trimming took 4 bases from V and 2 from J, leaving 12 bases between them. The CDR3 coding sequence is TGTGCCAGCAGCCCCCGTCGACAGACCTACAATGAGCAGTTCTTC. It specifies CASSPRRQTYNEQFF.

The rearrangement uses TRBV15 and TRBJ2-1; D gene uncertain. CDR3 length: 13 amino acids. Germline CDR1 is LNHNV and CDR2 is YYDKDF (reference sequence). The V end was cut by 0 bases, the J end by 9 bases, with 9 bases between. The CDR3 DNA reads TGTGCCACCAGCAGAGATTTCCCCGGTGAGCAGTTCTTC. It yields the protein CATSRDFPGEQFF.

This clone was observed a few times. V and J are TRBV9 and TRBJ2-3; TRBD2 is a possible D gene (6 bases). The CDR3 has 16 residues. Germline CDR1 SGDLS, CDR2 YYNGEE. V was pared by 1 base and J by 3 bases, with 15 bases between. The CDR3 bases are TGTGCCAGCAGCGTATGGTCCGGGAGTTTTACAGATACGCAGTATTTT. Protein product: CASSVWSGSFTDTQYF.

This chain connects TRBV7-7 to TRBJ1-1; D not certain. CDR3 length: 13 amino acids. V was cut by 2 bases and J by 1 base, with 5 bases left in between. Germline values: CDR1 SSHAT, CDR2 FNYEAQ (reference sequence). As DNA, the CDR3 is TGTGCCAGCAGCTTATACAGGAACACTGAAGCTTTCTTT. Residues: CASSLYRNTEAFF.

This clone showed up many times. Other DNA sequences in the sample encode the same CDR3. The chain joins TRBV28 to TRBJ2-1; D may be TRBD2 (6 bases). The V gene lost 2 bases and the J gene lost 4 bases, with 9 bases spanning the gap. Germline CDR1 reads MDHEN; CDR2 reads SYDVKM. There are 14 residues in the CDR3. The CDR3 nucleotides read TGTGCCAGCAGTTTAGGCGGGGCATACAATGAGCAGTTCTTC. Translation: CASSLGGAYNEQFF.

This clone was seen more than once but under ten times. The gene calls are TRBV7-9 and TRBJ1-4, with D unresolved. Trimming pared 10 bases from V and 3 bases from J, leaving 9 bases between. This CDR3 comprises 12 residues. The germline V gene has CDR1 SEHNR and CDR2 FQNEAQ (reference sequence). CDR3 sequence reads: CATSVANEKLFF. In DNA, the CDR3 is TGTGCCACTAGCGTCGCTAATGAAAAACTGTTTTTT.

A few counts support this clone. This chain joins TRBV6-5 and TRBJ2-7; 9 nucleotides match TRBD2. The CDR3 length is 14 residues. Germline V gene lookup returns CDR1 MNHEY and CDR2 SVGAGI. The ends lost 6 bases at V and 1 base at J; junction bases unmatched: 4. CDR3 region: CASRRAGGSYEQYF. The DNA for the CDR3 is TGTGCCAGCAGGAGAGCGGGAGGATCCTACGAGCAGTACTTC.

The V and J genes are TRBV5-1 and TRBJ2-7; the D gene is possibly TRBD2 (6 bases). Germline CDR1 is SGHRS and CDR2 is YFSETQ. V was trimmed by 0 bases and J by 2 bases, leaving 15 bases between them. The CDR3 length is 16 residues. The CDR3 DNA reads as TGCGCCAGCAGCTTGGCTATAGCGGACGGTACCTACGAGCAGTACTTC. Amino acids: CASSLAIADGTYEQYF.

This chain links TRBV9 with TRBJ2-1; the match to TRBD2 covers 9 bases. This CDR3 is built from 15 residues. From germline, CDR1 is SGDLS and CDR2 YYNGEE. With 3 bases clipped from V and 3 bases from J, the junction kept 4 bases outside the gene matches. The CDR3 loop reads CASSAAAGGYNEQFF. The CDR3 region has the DNA TGTGCCAGCAGCGCGGCAGCGGGGGGCTACAATGAGCAGTTCTTC.

This clone has just a few counts. The rearrangement links TRBV19 to TRBJ2-5, with 9 bases fitting TRBD2. Germline lookup yields CDR1 LNHDA and CDR2 SQIVND (reference sequence). J gave up 5 bases and V 8 bases, and 12 bases lay outside the gene matches. There are 15 residues in the CDR3. The chain's CDR3 is CASLPTSGARETQYF. CDR3 in DNA: TGTGCCAGTCTCCCGACTAGCGGAGCCCGGGAGACCCAGTACTTC.

This clone occurred a few times. CDR3 loop: CASASLLAGVEQYF. In nucleotides, the CDR3 is TGTGCCAGCGCTTCATTACTAGCGGGGGTCGAGCAGTACTTC. This chain joins TRBV18 and TRBJ2-7; 11 nucleotides align to TRBD2. CDR3 length equals 14 residues. Germline CDR1 reads KGHSH; CDR2 reads LQKENI. Trimming removed 8 bases from V and 6 bases from J; junction bases left unmatched: 9.

This clone was detected only a few times. CDR3 DNA: TGTGCCAGCAGCCGATCAGCCGGACAGGGAGGTATGAACGAGCAGTACTTC. Its protein is CASSRSAGQGGMNEQYF. The rearrangement joins TRBV5-5 to TRBJ2-7, with TRBD1 matching 8 bases. Trimming cost V 4 bases and J 5 bases; bases outside gene matches: 17. Germline V lookup: CDR1 SGHKS, CDR2 YYEKEE (reference sequence). This CDR3 is built from 17 residues. Based on the CDR3 plus reference TRBV5-5 and TRBJ2-7, the full variable domain is DAGVTQSPTHLIKTRGQQVTLRCSPISGHKSVSWYQQVLGQGPQFIFQYYEKEERGRGNFPDRFSARQFPNYSSELNVNALLLGDSALYLCASSRSAGQGGMNEQYFGPGTRLTVT.

This clone turned up a few times. This chain joins TRBV9 and TRBJ1-1; tentatively, D is TRBD1 (5 bases). The CDR3 has 14 amino acids. Germline V gene sequence: CDR1 SGDLS, CDR2 YYNGEE. Trimming removed 4 bases from V and 0 bases from J, with 10 bases in between. CDR3 sequence reads: CASSQTALNTEAFF. In DNA, the CDR3 is TGTGCCAGCAGCCAGACAGCATTGAACACTGAAGCTTTCTTT.

This rearrangement joins TRBV28 to TRBJ2-7; 9 bases are shared with TRBD1. This CDR3 region has 16 residues. The J segment lost 5 bases and the V segment lost 1 base, leaving 9 bases of the junction unmatched. Per germline, CDR1 MDHEN and CDR2 SYDVKM. In nucleotides, the CDR3 is TGTGCCAGCAGTTTATCTGGACAGGGGTCCTTGGACGAGCAGTACTTC. As protein: CASSLSGQGSLDEQYF.

The chain joins TRBV5-1 to TRBJ1-2, with D uncertain. Per germline, CDR1 SGHRS and CDR2 YFSETQ. Trimming cost V 0 bases and J 4 bases, with 13 bases left between them. The CDR3 has 15 residues. CDR3 coding DNA: TGCGCCAGCAGCTTGGATGTGGTCGCGAGCTATGGCTACACCTTC. Amino acids: CASSLDVVASYGYTF.

This clone was seen a handful of times. This chain links TRBV9 with TRBJ2-1, with TRBD1 identical over 9 bases. This CDR3 is 13 amino acids long. Per the germline V gene, CDR1 is SGDLS and CDR2 is YYNGEE. Trimming at V came to 4 bases and at J to 9 bases, leaving 5 bases not matched to a gene. This CDR3 is CASSITGGSEQFF. The CDR3 DNA follows: TGTGCCAGCAGCATTACAGGGGGCAGTGAGCAGTTCTTC.

The chain links TRBV5-4 to TRBJ1-1, with 9 bases aligning to TRBD1. Trimming removed 4 bases from V and 1 base from J; junction bases left unmatched: 5. CDR1 is SGHNT and CDR2 is YYREEE in the germline V gene (reference sequence). The CDR3 has 15 amino acids. The CDR3 nucleotides are TGTGCCAGCAGCCCCCGGACAGGGGCGAACACTGAAGCTTTCTTT. Protein: CASSPRTGANTEAFF. The complete variable domain, with remaining parts taken from reference TRBV5-4 and TRBJ1-1, reads ETGVTQSPTHLIKTRGQQVTLRCSSQSGHNTVSWYQQALGQGPQFIFQYYREEENGRGNFPPRFSGLQFPNYSSELNVNALELDDSALYLCASSPRTGANTEAFFGQGTRLTVV.

The table lists this clone with a few counts. The chain combines TRBV5-6 with TRBJ2-1; 7 bases are a match to TRBD2. This CDR3 contains 14 residues. Germline trimming cut 0 bases from V and 6 bases from J; bases unmatched to any gene: 3. Germline CDR1 SGHDT, CDR2 YYEEEE. Written as DNA, the CDR3 is TGTGCCAGCAGCTTGGGACTAGCTTCCAATGAGCAGTTCTTC. Amino acid sequence: CASSLGLASNEQFF.

This clone has a handful of counts. This sequence joins TRBV5-1 and TRBJ2-7; 7 nucleotides agree with TRBD1. Germline V lookup: CDR1 SGHRS, CDR2 YFSETQ. CDR3 length equals 15 residues. Trimming removed 4 bases from V and 2 bases from J; junction bases left unmatched: 9. This CDR3 is CASSPIPGGTYEQYF. CDR3 DNA sequence: TGCGCCAGCAGCCCTATTCCAGGGGGAACCTACGAGCAGTACTTC.

In its sample, this clone was seen a few times. The V call is TRBV19, the J call TRBJ1-1, with 8 bases identical to TRBD1. Germline trimming cut 3 bases from V and 4 bases from J; bases unmatched to any gene: 13. The CDR3 consists of 17 residues. Germline CDR1 is LNHDA and CDR2 is SQIVND (reference sequence). The CDR3 region has the DNA TGTGCCAGTAGTATCTTAATCGACAGGGGAATTGGCACTGAAGCTTTCTTT. It encodes CASSILIDRGIGTEAFF.

This clone has more than one count but fewer than ten. The rearrangement joins TRBV27 to TRBJ1-1; D not certain. CDR1 and CDR2 from the germline V gene are MNHEY and SMNVEV (reference sequence). The CDR3 is 14 amino acids. V dropped 3 bases and J dropped 0 bases, with 8 bases sitting between them. The CDR3 reads CASSFFPLNTEAFF. The CDR3 region has the DNA TGTGCCAGCAGTTTCTTTCCCTTGAACACTGAAGCTTTCTTT.